The T cell receptor (beta chain) under discussion was sequenced for a study of blood T cell repertoires in COVID-19. Unmatched junction bases numbered 6, after V lost 8 bases and J lost 7 bases. Germline V gene lookup returns CDR1 MDHEN and CDR2 SYDVKM. CDR3 size: 13 residues. The repertoire was sequenced with immunoSEQ multiplex PCR; TCRdb's copy has only in-frame clones and lacks some. The data show approximately 310,000 clones, 85% seen once. Each exposed participant met a COVID-19 case in the 2 weeks preceding study entry. This receptor was taken from a woman aged 25 to 39 who had been exposed to COVID-19. The source material was PBMCs or T cells enriched from blood (not recorded which). The chain joins TRBV28 to TRBJ2-4; 9 bases agree with TRBD1. The CDR3 sequence: CASRDRVVNIQYF. In DNA, the CDR3 is TGTGCCAGCCGGGACAGGGTTGTGAACATTCAGTACTTC.